The subject of this entry is one T cell receptor beta chain. Germline-derived CDR1 and CDR2 are SGHAT and FQNNGV. With 1 base removed from V and 2 bases from J, the gap between germline ends came to 7 bases. The CDR3 has 14 residues. This table comes from immunoSEQ multiplex PCR, and its TCRdb copy is limited to in-frame clones, with some not included. The sample records roughly 170,000 clones, more than 75% being singletons. This record comes from a study of blood T cell repertoires in COVID-19. The sequence was collected from a man aged 40-49 years with active or convalescent COVID-19. Sequencing used peripheral blood. The chain combines TRBV11-2 with TRBJ2-3, with D hard to call. The CDR3: CASSLAGHTDTQYF. DNA for the CDR3: TGTGCCAGCAGCTTAGCTGGCCACACAGATACGCAGTATTTT.